This TCR beta chain stems from a study of blood T cell repertoires in COVID-19. Study information: Whether acute or convalescent, the COVID-19 samples came from the United States, Italy and Spain. Sources were T cells, B-cell-depleted T cells, or PBMCs; the material itself was cDNA or gDNA.

The sample holds a few counts of this clone. Some clones are missing from TCRdb's copy, which holds only in-frame ones; the method was immunoSEQ multiplex PCR. This sample carries fewer than 350,000 clones, 80% to 95% of them seen once, and the ten largest clones take around 6.8%. The CDR3 sequence is 13 residues long. Germline CDR1 SQVTM, CDR2 ANQGSEA. V gave up 5 bases and J gave up 4 bases; unmatched junction bases: 4. The sample taken for sequencing was peripheral blood. This clonotype originated in a woman in her thirties with COVID-19, enrolled during active disease. The V gene is TRBV29-1, the J gene TRBJ1-4, with TRBD1 matching over 7 bases. For the CDR3, the DNA is TGCAGCGTTACAGGGGCGGGTAATGAAAAACTGTTTTTT. It translates to CSVTGAGNEKLFF.